These 12 T cell receptor beta chains share one sample of origin, sequenced in a study of T cells in Graves' hyperthyroidism and ophthalmopathy. It was RNA transcripts that yielded the amplified TCR beta CDR3 regions. HTBI primers were employed in a first-round RT-PCR of the TCR CDR3. MiXCR was run by TCRdb on the multiplex PCR reads, yielding one entry per CDR3 protein. Of more than 500,000 distinct CDR3 sequences listed, 15% to 20% are singletons. Sequenced material: blood. These receptors all stem from a woman in her twenties or thirties with Graves' ophthalmopathy.

The rearrangement joins TRBV28 to TRBJ2-1; the match to TRBD2 covers 9 bases. V lost 6 bases and J lost 15; bases outside the gene matches: 15. The CDR3 extends over 14 amino acids. Germline V gene data show CDR1 as MDHEN and CDR2 as SYDVKM. The CDR3 DNA sequence: TGTGCCAGCAGCGCTAGCGGGATTCTAGATCGTGCGTTCTTC. It specifies CASSASGILDRAFF. The variable domain in full, completed from reference TRBV28 and TRBJ2-1, reads DVKVTQSSRYLVKRTGEKVFLECVQDMDHENMFWYRQDPGLGLRLIYFSYDVKMKEKGDIPEGYSVSREKKERFSLILESASTNQTSMYLCASSASGILDRAFFGPGTRLTVL.

This clonotype was observed many times. The V gene is TRBV12-3 or TRBV12-4, the J gene TRBJ1-4, with D unclear. CDR3 length equals 12 residues. Trimming took 4 bases from V and 5 from J, leaving 5 bases between them. This CDR3 is CASSSPNEKLFF. CDR3 sequence (DNA): TGTGCCAGCAGTTCGCCCAATGAAAAACTGTTTTTT.

In this sample, this clonotype turned up many times. The chain recombines TRBV11-2 with TRBJ1-4, with D hard to call. This CDR3 has 14 residues. V was shortened by 5 bases and J by 0 bases, with 7 bases between the two germline ends. Germline values: CDR1 SGHAT, CDR2 FQNNGV. CDR3 amino acids: CASSKQTTNEKLFF. The CDR3 nucleotides read TGTGCCAGCAGCAAACAGACAACTAATGAAAAACTGTTTTTT.

This clonotype was counted a few times. The chain employs TRBV9 and TRBJ2-2; D might be TRBD2 (5 bases). In germline, CDR1 is SGDLS, CDR2 YYNGEE. This CDR3 region has 14 residues. Trimming left V 6 bases short and J 7 bases short, with 16 bases between. In DNA form, the CDR3 reads TGTGCCAGCACCGGGGTGGGAGAAGGCGGGGAGCTGTTTTTT. Translated: CASTGVGEGGELFF.

The chain joins TRBV28 to TRBJ2-7; 9 nucleotides line up with TRBD1. The end of the DNA is better explained by TRBJ2-1, so the J call may be wrong. Per germline, CDR1 MDHEN and CDR2 SYDVKM. The CDR3 has 15 residues. For the CDR3, the DNA is TGTGCCAGCAGTACTCCGGGACAGGGAACCTACGAGCAGTTCTTC. Its translation is CASSTPGQGTYEQFF.

The V call is TRBV7-6, the J call TRBJ1-6; possibly TRBD1 for D (6 bases). V lost 1 base and J lost 10, with 14 bases in between. CDR3 size: 15 residues. Germline lookup yields CDR1 SGHVS and CDR2 FNYEAQ. The CDR3 nucleotides read TGTGCCAGCAGCTTAGGGCAGGGGCTAAGCTCACCCCTCCACTTT. This codes for CASSLGQGLSSPLHF.

This clonotype has just one count. The chain uses TRBV6-5 and TRBJ2-4, with TRBD2 matching over 10 bases. CDR1 is MNHEY and CDR2 is SVGAGI in the germline V gene. The CDR3 has 16 amino acids. After removal of 4 bases from V and 7 bases from J, the junction contained 10 bases not matched to a gene. The CDR3 DNA follows: TGTGCCAGCAGTTCGGCTAGCGGGAGAAGAGAGAACATTCAGTACTTC. Encoded protein: CASSSASGRRENIQYF.

Of note for this clonotype: Sequence at one end of the junction differs from germline and may be a read error. The chain couples TRBV9 to TRBJ2-2, with D tentatively TRBD1 (6 bases). The CDR3 has 14 amino acids. Germline lookup yields CDR1 SGDLS and CDR2 YYNGEE. The CDR3 region has the DNA TGTGCCAGCAGCCCAAGACAGGACACCGGGGTGCTGTTTTTT. Its translation: CASSPRQDTGVLFF.

In its sample, this clonotype was seen a few times. The chain employs TRBV6-2 or TRBV6-3 and TRBJ2-1, with unresolved D. With 2 bases removed from V and 0 bases from J, the gap between germline ends came to 8 bases. Germline CDR1 and CDR2: MNHEY and SVGEGT. This CDR3 region has 15 residues. The CDR3 loop reads CASSYRDSSYNEQFF. CDR3 nucleotide sequence: TGTGCCAGCAGTTACAGAGATAGCTCCTACAATGAGCAGTTCTTC.

This clonotype was counted at least ten times. This chain joins TRBV28 and TRBJ2-7, with no clear D. The ends were cut back, 7 bases at V and 5 bases at J, with 18 bases in the middle. The CDR3 runs 14 residues. Germline V gives CDR1 MDHEN, CDR2 SYDVKM. The CDR3, as DNA: TGTGCCAGCACAAATTTGGGTTCGCGCGACGAGCAGTACTTC. Amino acid sequence: CASTNLGSRDEQYF.

This clonotype was seen at least ten times. The gene calls are TRBV20-1 and TRBJ2-3; D gene ambiguous. V was pared by 6 bases and J by 4 bases, with 14 bases between. The CDR3 contains 13 residues. CDR1 is DFQATT, CDR2 SNEGSKA, per germline (reference sequence). The CDR3 DNA is TGCAGTGCCCAAATCTCCGTCGCAGATACGCAGTATTTT. Translating gives CSAQISVADTQYF.

This clonotype has more than one count but fewer than ten. The chain has TRBV4-2 and TRBJ2-3; 8 bases map to TRBD2. V was clipped by 0 bases and J by 1 base; unmatched bases: 6. The germline V gene encodes CDR1 LGHNA and CDR2 YNFKEQ. This CDR3 is 17 amino acids long. CDR3 bases: TGTGCCAGCAGCCAAGAAGGAGCGGGAGTAGGCACAGATACGCAGTATTTT. Translated, it gives CASSQEGAGVGTDTQYF.